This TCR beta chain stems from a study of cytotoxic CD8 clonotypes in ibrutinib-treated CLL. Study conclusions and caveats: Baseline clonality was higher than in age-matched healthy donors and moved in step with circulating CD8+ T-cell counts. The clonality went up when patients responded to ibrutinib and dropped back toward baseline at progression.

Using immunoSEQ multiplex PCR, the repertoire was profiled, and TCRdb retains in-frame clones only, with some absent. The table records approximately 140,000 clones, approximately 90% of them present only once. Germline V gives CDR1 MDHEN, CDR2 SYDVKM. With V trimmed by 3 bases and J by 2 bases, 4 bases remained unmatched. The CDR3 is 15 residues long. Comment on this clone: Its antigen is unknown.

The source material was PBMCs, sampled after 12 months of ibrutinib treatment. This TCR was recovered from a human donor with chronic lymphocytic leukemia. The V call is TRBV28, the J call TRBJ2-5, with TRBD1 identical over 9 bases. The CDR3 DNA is TGTGCCAGCAGTTTCGGACAGGGGATGCAAGAGACCCAGTACTTC. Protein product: CASSFGQGMQETQYF.